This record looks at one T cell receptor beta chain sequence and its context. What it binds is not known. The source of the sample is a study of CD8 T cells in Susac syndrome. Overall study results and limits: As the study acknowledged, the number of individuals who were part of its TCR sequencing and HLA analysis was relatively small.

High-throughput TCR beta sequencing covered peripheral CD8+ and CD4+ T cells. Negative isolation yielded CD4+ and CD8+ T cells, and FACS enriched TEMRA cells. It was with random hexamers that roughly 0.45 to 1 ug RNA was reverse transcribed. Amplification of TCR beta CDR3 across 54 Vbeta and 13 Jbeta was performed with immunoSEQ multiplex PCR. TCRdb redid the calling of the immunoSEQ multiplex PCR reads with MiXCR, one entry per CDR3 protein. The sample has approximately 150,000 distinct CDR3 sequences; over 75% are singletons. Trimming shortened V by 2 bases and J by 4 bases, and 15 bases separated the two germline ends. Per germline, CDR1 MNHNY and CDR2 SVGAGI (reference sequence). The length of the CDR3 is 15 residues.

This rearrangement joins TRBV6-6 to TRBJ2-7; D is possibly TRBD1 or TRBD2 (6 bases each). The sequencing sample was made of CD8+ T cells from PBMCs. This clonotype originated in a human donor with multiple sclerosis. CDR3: CASSYGAGHAYEQYF. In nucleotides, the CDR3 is TGTGCCAGCAGTTACGGGGCGGGACACGCATACGAGCAGTACTTC.